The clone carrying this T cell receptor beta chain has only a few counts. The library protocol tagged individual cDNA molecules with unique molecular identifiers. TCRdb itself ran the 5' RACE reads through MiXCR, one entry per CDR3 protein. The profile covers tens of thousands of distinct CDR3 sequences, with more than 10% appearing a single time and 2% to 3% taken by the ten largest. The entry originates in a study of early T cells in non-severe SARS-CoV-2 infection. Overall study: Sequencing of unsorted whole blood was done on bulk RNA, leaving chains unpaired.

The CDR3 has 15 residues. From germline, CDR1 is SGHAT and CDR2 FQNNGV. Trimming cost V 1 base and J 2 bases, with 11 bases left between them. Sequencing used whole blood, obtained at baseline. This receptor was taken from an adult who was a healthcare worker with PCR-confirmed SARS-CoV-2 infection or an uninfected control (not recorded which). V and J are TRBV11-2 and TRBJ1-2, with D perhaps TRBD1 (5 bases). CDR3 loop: CASSLAITGNYGYTF. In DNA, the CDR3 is TGTGCCAGCAGCTTAGCCATAACAGGAAACTATGGCTACACCTTC.